The entry that follows covers one T cell receptor beta chain sequence. This sample stems from a study of blood T cell repertoires in COVID-19. Original processing notes: Amplified reference gene primers provided the basis for estimating nucleated cell counts. Only in-frame clones appear in the TCRdb table, and some are missing; sequencing was by immunoSEQ multiplex PCR. V, J and clone size reflect that table, while D and trimming were determined from the DNA. This sample has about 150,000 clones, with 80% to 85% found just once. The germline gives CDR1 MNHEY, CDR2 SVGAGI. This CDR3 contains 16 residues. Trimming took 2 bases from V and 6 from J, leaving 18 bases between them.

Sample: peripheral blood. J is TRBJ2-3 and V is TRBV6-5, with D maybe TRBD2 (6 bases). This clonotype originated in a woman between 55 and 75 years old with active or convalescent COVID-19. The DNA of the CDR3 is TGTGCCAGCAGTTACAGGGCGGGGTCTTCATCGGATACGCAGTATTTT. Its translation: CASSYRAGSSSDTQYF.